The 17 T cell receptor beta chains below were found in one sample sequenced in a study of OX40 agonist ivuxolimab in advanced cancers. The assay was immunoSEQ multiplex PCR, and TCRdb's table has in-frame clones only and misses some. The data contain around 64,000 clones, roughly 90% of them singletons. Sequenced material: CD4+ or CD8+ T cells sorted from blood, taken in a trial of the OX40 agonist ivuxolimab. These receptors all come from an adult with an advanced solid tumor such as melanoma, head and neck, liver or kidney cancer.

The chain has TRBV6-5 and TRBJ1-5; possible D gene TRBD1, 5 bases. Per the germline V gene, CDR1 is MNHEY and CDR2 is SVGAGI. The CDR3 loop spans 14 amino acids. Deletions cut 2 bases from V and 6 bases from J, with 11 bases between. CDR3 residues: CASSYQGIGQPQHF. CDR3 in DNA: TGTGCCAGCAGTTACCAGGGTATCGGTCAGCCCCAGCATTTT.

The J gene is TRBJ2-7, the V gene TRBV13; a possible D gene is TRBD2 (7 bases). V was pared by 2 bases and J by 2 bases, with 10 bases between. CDR3 length equals 14 residues. Germline V lookup: CDR1 PRHDT, CDR2 FYEKMQ (reference sequence). Here the CDR3 DNA reads TGTGCCAGCAGCTTAAGGGGGGGTCCCTACGAGCAGTACTTC. Amino acid sequence: CASSLRGGPYEQYF.

The chain joins TRBV11-2 to TRBJ1-3; 10 bases map to TRBD1. Germline values: CDR1 SGHAT, CDR2 FQNNGV. The CDR3 extends over 18 amino acids. V lost 2 bases and J lost 3; bases outside the gene matches: 10. The CDR3 here is CASSLNSGQGVDGNTIYF. Here the CDR3 DNA reads TGTGCCAGCAGCTTAAATAGTGGACAGGGGGTGGATGGAAACACCATATATTTT.

This clone was counted a single time. V and J are TRBV29-1 and TRBJ2-7; D gene unclear. Germline V lookup: CDR1 SQVTM, CDR2 ANQGSEA. CDR3 length: 13 amino acids. V lost 7 bases and J lost 3, with 16 bases in between. The CDR3 sequence is CSALTGKDYEQYF. In DNA form, the CDR3 reads TGCAGCGCTCTGACGGGTAAAGACTACGAGCAGTACTTC.

V gene TRBV9 combines with J gene TRBJ2-7; D is undetermined. This CDR3 has 16 amino acids. Between the trimmed V and J ends, which lost 3 bases and 0 bases, there was a span of 16 bases. Germline CDR1 and CDR2: SGDLS and YYNGEE. The CDR3 DNA reads as TGTGCCAGCAGCGCCAGTGGGGTCCCGGGCTCCTACGAGCAGTACTTC. This codes for CASSASGVPGSYEQYF.

This clone was recorded only once. This chain uses TRBV7-9 with TRBJ2-2; 7 nucleotides match TRBD1. The length of the CDR3 is 16 residues. CDR1 SEHNR and CDR2 FQNEAQ come from the germline V gene (reference sequence). With V trimmed by 4 bases and J by 4 bases, 9 bases remained unmatched. CDR3 loop: CASSSSTGVGTGELFF. The CDR3 DNA sequence: TGTGCCAGCAGCTCTAGTACAGGGGTTGGCACCGGGGAGCTGTTTTTT. Using reference TRBV7-9 and TRBJ2-2 for the parts outside the CDR3, the full variable domain is DTGVSQNPRHKITKRGQNVTFRCDPISEHNRLYWYRQTLGQGPEFLTYFQNEAQLEKSRLLSDRFSAERPKGSFSTLEIQRTEQGDSAMYLCASSSSTGVGTGELFFGEGSRLTVL.

The chain employs TRBV11-2 and TRBJ1-2, with TRBD1 identical over 9 bases. This CDR3 comprises 15 residues. V lost 3 bases to trimming and J lost 2 bases; unmatched junction nucleotides: 4. The germline V gene encodes CDR1 SGHAT and CDR2 FQNNGV. The CDR3, as DNA: TGTGCCAGCAGCTTGAGTGGACAGGGGAACTATGGCTACACCTTC. Its protein is CASSLSGQGNYGYTF.

This clone appeared once. The V gene is TRBV27, the J gene TRBJ1-5; the D is unclear. Germline CDR1 and CDR2: MNHEY and SMNVEV (reference sequence). The CDR3 runs 16 residues. The germline V and J ends were trimmed by 1 base and 0 bases, with 10 bases remaining between them. CDR3 nucleotides: TGTGCCAGCAGTTTATTGGGCTCTGATAGCAATCAGCCCCAGCATTTT. As protein: CASSLLGSDSNQPQHF.

This clone was observed once. V usage is TRBV5-6 and J usage is TRBJ1-1, with D possibly matching TRBD1 (5 bases). Germline values: CDR1 SGHDT, CDR2 YYEEEE. The CDR3 length is 19 residues. Trimming pared 1 base from V and 1 base from J, leaving 23 bases between. CDR3 amino acids: CASSLLGVFLSRENTEAFF. Here the CDR3 DNA reads TGTGCCAGCAGCTTGCTAGGGGTTTTCCTATCCCGGGAGAACACTGAAGCTTTCTTT.

This chain joins TRBV10-3 and TRBJ2-7, with 8 bases fitting TRBD1. This CDR3 is built from 15 residues. V shed 6 bases and J 7 bases; nucleotides not matched to a gene: 14. CDR1 and CDR2 from the germline V gene are ENHRY and SYGVKD. Here the CDR3 reads CAISGVWQGAGEQYF. CDR3 sequence (DNA): TGTGCCATCAGCGGAGTGTGGCAGGGGGCCGGTGAGCAGTACTTC.

This clone has only a few counts. The chain employs TRBV7-2 and TRBJ2-7; D perhaps matches TRBD1 (5 bases). V lost 7 bases, J lost 0 bases, and 10 bases lay in between. Germline lookup yields CDR1 SGHTA and CDR2 FQGNSA. The CDR3 is 13 residues long. This chain's CDR3 is CASNWQGSYEQYF. The CDR3 bases are TGTGCCAGCAACTGGCAGGGCTCCTACGAGCAGTACTTC.

V usage is TRBV5-8 and J usage is TRBJ1-1; 7 nucleotides match TRBD1. This CDR3 contains 15 residues. The trim removed 1 base at V and 2 bases at J, leaving 5 bases unmatched. Germline CDR1 is SGHTS and CDR2 is YDEGEE. The CDR3 DNA sequence: TGTGCCAGCAGCTTGTGGGCAGGGGGAAACACTGAAGCTTTCTTT. This codes for CASSLWAGGNTEAFF. The whole variable domain, remainder taken from reference TRBV5-8 and TRBJ1-1, is EAGVTQSPTHLIKTRGQQATLRCSPISGHTSVYWYQQALGLGLQFLLWYDEGEERNRGNFPPRFSGRQFPNYSSELNVNALELEDSALYLCASSLWAGGNTEAFFGQGTRLTVV.

The chain links TRBV9 to TRBJ2-1; 8 bases line up with TRBD2. After removal of 3 bases from V and 3 bases from J, the junction contained 5 bases not matched to a gene. CDR1 is SGDLS, CDR2 YYNGEE, per germline. The CDR3 consists of 15 residues. The CDR3 region has the DNA TGTGCCAGCAGCGCGGACGGGACTAGCTACAATGAGCAGTTCTTC. Its translation: CASSADGTSYNEQFF.

The chain uses TRBV11-2 and TRBJ1-2; TRBD1 aligns across 10 bases. V was pared by 0 bases and J by 4 bases, with 2 bases of the junction left unmatched. The length of the CDR3 is 15 residues. Germline CDR1 reads SGHAT; CDR2 reads FQNNGV. The CDR3 loop is CASSLEGTGVYGYTF. The DNA for the CDR3 is TGTGCCAGCAGCTTAGAGGGGACAGGGGTCTATGGCTACACCTTC.

The chain carries TRBV6-4 and TRBJ2-1; tentatively, D is TRBD1 (6 bases). The CDR3 covers 15 residues. The V gene lost 0 bases and the J gene lost 6 bases, with 12 bases spanning the gap. Per germline, CDR1 MRHNA and CDR2 SNTAGT. The CDR3 loop reads CASSDSNVGGNEQFF. The DNA for the CDR3 is TGTGCCAGCAGTGACTCGAACGTAGGGGGCAATGAGCAGTTCTTC.

CDR3 residues: CASSYIRASQETQYF. The CDR3 nucleotides are TGTGCCAGCAGTTACATACGGGCCTCTCAAGAGACCCAGTACTTC. This rearrangement joins TRBV6-5 to TRBJ2-5; D gene unclear. The CDR3 is 15 residues long. The V end lost 2 bases, the J end lost 2 bases, and 12 bases lay between the germline ends. Germline V gene data show CDR1 as MNHEY and CDR2 as SVGAGI.

This clone occurred once. This CDR3 is CASSEEPYQPQHF. DNA for the CDR3: TGTGCCAGCAGTGAAGAGCCGTATCAGCCCCAGCATTTT. This rearrangement joins TRBV6-1 to TRBJ1-5, with D hard to call. The V gene's germline CDR1 is MNHNS and CDR2 SASEGT. The V end lost 1 base, the J end lost 5 bases, and 6 bases lay between the germline ends. This CDR3 is 13 amino acids long.